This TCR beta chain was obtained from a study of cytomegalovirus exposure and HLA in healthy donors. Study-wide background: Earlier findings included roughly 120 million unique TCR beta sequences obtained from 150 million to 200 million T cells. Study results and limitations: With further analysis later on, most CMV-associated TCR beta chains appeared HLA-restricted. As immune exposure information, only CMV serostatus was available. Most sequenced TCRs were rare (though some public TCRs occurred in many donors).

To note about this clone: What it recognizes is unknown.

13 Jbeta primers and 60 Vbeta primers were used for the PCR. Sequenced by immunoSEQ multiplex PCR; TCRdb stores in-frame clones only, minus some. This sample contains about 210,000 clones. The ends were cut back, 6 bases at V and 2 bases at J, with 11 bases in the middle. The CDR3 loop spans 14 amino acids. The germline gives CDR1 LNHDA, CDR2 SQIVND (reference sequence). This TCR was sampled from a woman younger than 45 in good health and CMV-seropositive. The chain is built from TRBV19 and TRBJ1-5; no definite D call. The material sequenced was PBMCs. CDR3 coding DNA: TGTGCCAGTAGCCAGAGGTCGGGCAATCAGCCCCAGCATTTT. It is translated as CASSQRSGNQPQHF.